This TCR beta chain was sequenced during a study of blood T cell repertoires in COVID-19. Study as a whole: Sources were T cells, B-cell-depleted T cells, or PBMCs; the material itself was cDNA or gDNA.

Original processing methods: Nucleated cell counts were estimated from reference gene primer amplification. Assay used: immunoSEQ multiplex PCR; TCRdb lists only in-frame clones, some missing. Clone size and V and J calls were adopted from that table, with D and trimming inferred from the DNA. The table shows hundreds of thousands of clones, with around 90% occurring only once. Seattle's cohort entered during active infection and was followed longitudinally. This TCR was sampled from a man between 18 and 29 years old with COVID-19, enrolled during active disease. Material for sequencing was peripheral blood.

The CDR3 sequence is CASSIRGTGHPNSSYEQYF. CDR3 bases: TGTGCCAGTAGTATTCGCGGGACAGGGCACCCTAATAGCTCCTACGAGCAGTACTTC. V and J are TRBV19 and TRBJ2-7; 9 nucleotides line up with TRBD1. V shed 3 bases, J shed 0 bases, and the junction held 15 bases outside the gene matches. Looked up from germline, CDR1 is LNHDA and CDR2 is SQIVND (reference sequence). This CDR3 region has 19 residues.